A single T cell receptor beta chain is shown here with its context. It is likely a read error, because the conserved phenylalanine at the end of the CDR3 is missing. The DNA is left out, because the CDR3 cannot be placed on it with certainty; the CDR3 is given as TCRdb lists it. Some clones are missing from TCRdb's copy, which holds only in-frame ones; the method was immunoSEQ multiplex PCR. This sample yields about 220,000 clones, of which 80% to 90% are seen a single time; about 8.1% belongs to the top ten. Germline lookup yields CDR1 PRHDT and CDR2 FYEKMQ (reference sequence). The CDR3 is 12 amino acids in total, end residues counted. The sample belongs to a study of blood T cell repertoires in COVID-19. Study-wide context: Sample material is recorded as cDNA or gDNA derived from T cells, B-cell-depleted T cells, or PBMCs.

Sequencing used peripheral blood. The sequence was collected from a woman aged 50 to 60 with acute or convalescent COVID-19. The chain uses TRBV13 and TRBJ2-7; the D call of TRBD2 is as the table states it, not checked on the DNA. CDR3 amino acids: CASSLGSGIQEC.